What follows are 9 T cell receptor beta chains derived from one specimen sequenced in a study of T cell repertoires in aging, cancer and after chemotherapy. A mixed TRB-A/B primer pool amplified rearranged TRB by multiplex touch-down PCR. TCRdb analysed the multiplex PCR reads with MiXCR anew, one entry per CDR3 protein. Seen here are some 1,400 distinct CDR3 sequences, almost 50% observed once, and the top ten hold over 25%. Amplification of TCR beta used genomic DNA extracted from peripheral blood. Sequencing was done on a sample of blood. All receptors come from a human donor with a blood cancer.

Relative to its sample, this clonotype is large (0.1 to 1%). The chain recombines TRBV19 with TRBJ1-5, with a weak D call TRBD1 (6 bases). The CDR3 is 19 amino acids. V was shortened by 5 bases and J by 2 bases, with 25 bases between the two germline ends. The germline CDR1 and CDR2 sequences are LNHDA and SQIVND (reference sequence). The CDR3: CASSSAGGATIWGNQPQHF. CDR3 DNA: TGTGCCAGTAGTTCCGCGGGGGGGGCGACCATATGGGGCAATCAGCCCCAGCATTTT.

V and J are TRBV7-6 and TRBJ2-3, with 11 positions matching TRBD2. After removal of 1 base from V and 3 bases from J, the junction contained 12 bases not matched to a gene. Germline V gene sequence: CDR1 SGHVS, CDR2 FNYEAQ. The CDR3 sequence is 19 residues long. The CDR3 DNA reads as TGTGCCAGCAGCTTAGGGCTAGCGGGGGGCAACCTTTTAACAGATACGCAGTATTTT. It yields the protein CASSLGLAGGNLLTDTQYF.

By share, this clonotype counts as large. The chain combines TRBV6-6 with TRBJ2-3, with 15 bases that match TRBD2. The ends lost 2 bases at V and 4 bases at J; junction bases unmatched: 4. The CDR3 length is 17 residues. Germline CDR1 reads MNHNY; CDR2 reads SVGAGI (reference sequence). The CDR3 protein is CASSYGGLAGGPDTQYF. The CDR3 DNA sequence: TGTGCCAGCAGTTACGGGGGACTAGCGGGAGGTCCAGATACGCAGTATTTT.

The chain has TRBV7-2 and TRBJ2-1; 13 bases align to TRBD2. The length of the CDR3 is 18 residues. The germline CDR1 and CDR2 sequences are SGHTA and FQGNSA. V lost 2 bases, J lost 8 bases, and 12 bases stayed unmatched. As DNA, the CDR3 is TGTGCCAGCAGCTTACAAAGCCTGGGGACTAGCGGGATTGATGAGCAGTTCTTC. This translates into CASSLQSLGTSGIDEQFF. The full variable domain, with the rest looked up from reference TRBV7-2 and TRBJ2-1, is GAGVSQSPSNKVTEKGKDVELRCDPISGHTALYWYRQSLGQGLEFLIYFQGNSAPDKSGLPSDRFSAERTGGSVSTLTIQRTQQEDSAVYLCASSLQSLGTSGIDEQFFGPGTRLTVL.

V usage is TRBV29-1 and J usage is TRBJ1-2; 10 bases line up with TRBD1. The CDR3 contains 16 residues. With 1 base clipped from V and 1 base from J, the junction kept 6 bases outside the gene matches. Germline loops: CDR1 SQVTM, CDR2 ANQGSEA. Written as DNA, the CDR3 is TGCAGCGTTGAAGGTGACAGGGGGCAGGATAACTATGGCTACACCTTC. It translates to CSVEGDRGQDNYGYTF.

The chain has TRBV28 and TRBJ2-7; D possibly corresponds to TRBD1 (6 bases). The germline V gene has CDR1 MDHEN and CDR2 SYDVKM. V was trimmed by 3 bases and J by 6 bases, leaving 15 bases between them. The CDR3 extends over 14 amino acids. The CDR3 protein is CASSFSLQGSEQYF. In DNA form, the CDR3 reads TGTGCCAGCAGTTTTTCCCTCCAGGGGAGCGAGCAGTACTTC. Supplemented by reference TRBV28 and TRBJ2-7, the full variable domain reads DVKVTQSSRYLVKRTGEKVFLECVQDMDHENMFWYRQDPGLGLRLIYFSYDVKMKEKGDIPEGYSVSREKKERFSLILESASTNQTSMYLCASSFSLQGSEQYFGPGTRLTVT.

This chain uses TRBV4-2 with TRBJ2-5; the D gene could be TRBD1 or TRBD2 (5 bases each). The V gene's germline CDR1 is LGHNA and CDR2 YNFKEQ. V was trimmed by 0 bases and J by 4 bases, leaving 12 bases between them. The CDR3 has 15 residues. CDR3 sequence (DNA): TGTGCCAGCAGCCAAGATGGTGGGGGTTTAGAGACCCAGTACTTC. Its translation: CASSQDGGGLETQYF.

This clonotype is deemed medium-sized. This rearrangement joins TRBV20-1 to TRBJ2-3, with TRBD1 matching over 7 bases. The J segment lost 0 bases and the V segment lost 5 bases, leaving 8 bases of the junction unmatched. Germline values: CDR1 DFQATT, CDR2 SNEGSKA (reference sequence). This CDR3 contains 15 residues. CDR3 in amino acids: CSARSDRPSTDTQYF. The CDR3 DNA reads as TGCAGTGCTCGCTCGGACAGGCCTAGCACAGATACGCAGTATTTT.

The rearrangement links TRBV20-1 to TRBJ1-4; D possibly corresponds to TRBD1 (6 bases). Germline CDR1 reads DFQATT; CDR2 reads SNEGSKA (reference sequence). This CDR3 comprises 16 residues. Trimming left V 0 bases short and J 8 bases short, with 19 bases between. The CDR3 loop is CSARDPRGSLGEKLFF. DNA for the CDR3: TGCAGTGCTAGAGATCCCAGGGGAAGTCTAGGGGAAAAACTGTTTTTT.